Below, 9 T cell receptor beta chains from the same sample are listed, as sequenced in a study of spatial heterogeneity in lung cancer. As to time point: sample taken at primary tumor resection. TCRdb independently ran MiXCR on the 5' RACE reads; one entry per CDR3 protein. The table includes tens of thousands of distinct CDR3 sequences, roughly 13% detected once. The input for sequencing was PBMCs, taken at surgery. The receptors stem from a male donor with early-stage non-small cell lung cancer.

This clonotype was picked up a small number of times. The chain employs TRBV5-5 and TRBJ1-5; D gene unclear. In germline, CDR1 is SGHKS, CDR2 YYEKEE (reference sequence). V lost 0 bases, J lost 4 bases, and 8 bases lay in between. CDR3 length: 14 amino acids. The CDR3, as DNA: TGTGCCAGCAGCTTGGCCGCTGGGAATCAGCCCCAGCATTTT. Translated: CASSLAAGNQPQHF.

The chain uses TRBV12-3 or TRBV12-4 and TRBJ2-3; TRBD1 is a possible D gene (5 bases). Trimming took 6 bases from V and 1 from J, leaving 8 bases between them. The CDR3 length is 13 residues. CDR3 sequence reads: CASRRGGTDTQYF. Written as DNA, the CDR3 is TGTGCCAGCAGAAGGGGCGGCACAGATACGCAGTATTTT.

The chain uses TRBV5-4 and TRBJ2-1, with D hard to call. This CDR3 region has 12 residues. Germline CDR1 and CDR2: SGHNT and YYREEE (reference sequence). Between the trimmed V and J ends, which lost 3 bases and 5 bases, there was a span of 6 bases. The CDR3 sequence is CASSWMNNEQFF. Written as DNA, the CDR3 is TGTGCCAGCAGCTGGATGAACAATGAGCAGTTCTTC.

This clonotype has a handful of counts. The genes are TRBV30 and TRBJ2-5; 8 nucleotides line up with TRBD2. The CDR3 is 15 amino acids. CDR1 is GTSNPN and CDR2 is SVGIG in the germline V gene (reference sequence). After removal of 0 bases from V and 5 bases from J, the junction contained 8 bases not matched to a gene. The CDR3, as DNA: TGTGCCTGGAGTGTATCAGCGGGAGTCCGGGAGACCCAGTACTTC. This translates into CAWSVSAGVRETQYF.

This clonotype was detected ten times or more. The gene calls are TRBV11-2 and TRBJ2-2; D tentatively fits TRBD1 or TRBD2 (5 bases each). The CDR3 loop spans 16 amino acids. The V and J ends lost 6 bases and 1 base respectively, with 15 bases between them. CDR1 is SGHAT, CDR2 FQNNGV, per germline. The CDR3 is CASSREGTLNTGELFF. DNA for the CDR3: TGTGCCAGCAGTCGCGAGGGGACCTTGAACACCGGGGAGCTGTTTTTT.

The chain links TRBV5-1 to TRBJ2-5; 8 bases are a match to TRBD1. CDR3 length: 14 amino acids. The germline gives CDR1 SGHRS, CDR2 YFSETQ. Trimming cost V 4 bases and J 2 bases; bases outside gene matches: 4. DNA for the CDR3: TGCGCCAGCAGCACTGGGACAGGACAAGAGACCCAGTACTTC. Translating it yields CASSTGTGQETQYF. The variable domain in full, with the rest retrieved from reference TRBV5-1 and TRBJ2-5, is KAGVTQTPRYLIKTRGQQVTLSCSPISGHRSVSWYQQTPGQGLQFLFEYFSETQRNKGNFPGRFSGRQFSNSRSEMNVSTLELGDSALYLCASSTGTGQETQYFGPGTRLLVL.

The sample holds many counts of this clonotype. The chain uses TRBV27 and TRBJ2-5; unclear D gene. Germline CDR1 and CDR2: MNHEY and SMNVEV (reference sequence). V lost 5 bases and J 5 bases, leaving 12 bases between the germline ends. The CDR3 runs 13 residues. As DNA, the CDR3 is TGTGCCAGCAGTGCTCAGGTACGGGAGACCCAGTACTTC. Its translation: CASSAQVRETQYF.

In its sample, this clonotype was seen a few times. The gene calls are TRBV28 and TRBJ2-5; 9 bases agree with TRBD1. J lost 2 bases, V lost 3 bases, and 10 bases had no gene match. CDR1 and CDR2 from the germline V gene are MDHEN and SYDVKM. The CDR3 contains 17 residues. The DNA of the CDR3 is TGTGCCAGCAGTTTTGCCCTGGGGACAGGGAGACAAGAGACCCAGTACTTC. This sequence encodes CASSFALGTGRQETQYF.

This chain links TRBV7-2 with TRBJ1-4; unclear D gene. The germline V and J ends were trimmed by 3 bases and 1 base, with 6 bases remaining between them. The CDR3 is 14 residues long. Per germline, CDR1 SGHTA and CDR2 FQGNSA. The CDR3 nucleotides read TGTGCCAGCAGCTTTTCAGGAACTAATGAAAAACTGTTTTTT. Its translation is CASSFSGTNEKLFF.